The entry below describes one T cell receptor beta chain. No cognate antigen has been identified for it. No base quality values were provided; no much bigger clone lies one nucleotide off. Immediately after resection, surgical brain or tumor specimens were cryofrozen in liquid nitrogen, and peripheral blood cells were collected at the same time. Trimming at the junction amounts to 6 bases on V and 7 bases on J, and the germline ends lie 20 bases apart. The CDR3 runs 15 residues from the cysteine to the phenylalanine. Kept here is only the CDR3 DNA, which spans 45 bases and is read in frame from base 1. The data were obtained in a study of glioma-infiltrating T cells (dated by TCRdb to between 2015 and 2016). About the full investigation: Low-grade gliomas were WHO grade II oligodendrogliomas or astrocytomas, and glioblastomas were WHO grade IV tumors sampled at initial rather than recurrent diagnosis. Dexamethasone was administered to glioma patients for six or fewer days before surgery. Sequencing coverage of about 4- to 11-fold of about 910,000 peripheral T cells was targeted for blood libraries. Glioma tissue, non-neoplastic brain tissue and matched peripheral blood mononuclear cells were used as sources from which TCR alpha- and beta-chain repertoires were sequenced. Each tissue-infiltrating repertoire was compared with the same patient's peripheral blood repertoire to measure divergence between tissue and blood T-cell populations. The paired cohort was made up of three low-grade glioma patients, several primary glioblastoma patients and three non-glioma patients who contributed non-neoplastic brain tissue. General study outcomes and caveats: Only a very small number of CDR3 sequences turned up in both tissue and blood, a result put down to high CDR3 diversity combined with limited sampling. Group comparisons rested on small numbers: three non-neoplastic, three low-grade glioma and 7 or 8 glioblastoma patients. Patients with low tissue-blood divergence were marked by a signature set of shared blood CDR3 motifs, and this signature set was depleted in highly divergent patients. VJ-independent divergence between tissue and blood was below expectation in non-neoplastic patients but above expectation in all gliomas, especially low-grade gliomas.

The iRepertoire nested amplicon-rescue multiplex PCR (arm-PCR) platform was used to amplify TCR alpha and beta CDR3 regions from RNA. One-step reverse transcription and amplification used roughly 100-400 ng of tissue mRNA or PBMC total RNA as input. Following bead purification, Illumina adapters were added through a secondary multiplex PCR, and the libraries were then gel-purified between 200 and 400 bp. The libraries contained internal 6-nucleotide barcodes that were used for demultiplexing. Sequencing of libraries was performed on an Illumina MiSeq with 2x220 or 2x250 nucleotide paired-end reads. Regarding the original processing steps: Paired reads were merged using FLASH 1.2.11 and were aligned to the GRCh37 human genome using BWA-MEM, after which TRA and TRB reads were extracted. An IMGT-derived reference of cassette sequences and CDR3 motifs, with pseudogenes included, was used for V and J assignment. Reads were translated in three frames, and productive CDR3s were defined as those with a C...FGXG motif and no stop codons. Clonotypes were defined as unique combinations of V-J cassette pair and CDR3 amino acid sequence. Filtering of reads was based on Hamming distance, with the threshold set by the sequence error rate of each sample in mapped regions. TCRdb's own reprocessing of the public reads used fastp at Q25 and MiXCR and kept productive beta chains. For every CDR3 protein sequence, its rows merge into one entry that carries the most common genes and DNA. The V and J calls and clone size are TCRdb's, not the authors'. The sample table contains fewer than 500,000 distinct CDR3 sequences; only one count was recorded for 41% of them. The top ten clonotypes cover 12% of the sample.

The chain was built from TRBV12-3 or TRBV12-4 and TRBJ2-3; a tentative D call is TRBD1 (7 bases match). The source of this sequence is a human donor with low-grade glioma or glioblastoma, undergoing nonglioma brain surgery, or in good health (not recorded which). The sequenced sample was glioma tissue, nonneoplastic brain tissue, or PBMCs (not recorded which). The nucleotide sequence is TGTGCCAGCAGCCCATCAGCGGAGGGGGCGAATACGCAGTATTTT. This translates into CASSPSAEGANTQYF.